This record concerns one TCR beta chain sequence. As yet, its antigen is unknown. CDR1 SGDLS and CDR2 YYNGEE come from the germline V gene. V lost 3 bases to trimming and J lost 0 bases; unmatched junction nucleotides: 2. The CDR3 has 15 residues. This sample is drawn from a study of OX40 agonist ivuxolimab in advanced cancers. Study summary: In three patients, partial responses were observed, one with hepatocellular carcinoma and two with cutaneous melanoma.

Produced via immunoSEQ multiplex PCR; TCRdb's table is partial and in-frame only. The sample records about 28,000 clones, around four fifths being singletons. General study findings and limits: Normalized expansion of T-cell clones was also low for some nonresponders. Partial responders receiving 0.1-3.0 mg/kg showed among the lowest clonal expansion.

The sequencing used CD4+ or CD8+ T cells sorted from blood, collected in a trial of the OX40 agonist ivuxolimab. The chain links TRBV9 to TRBJ2-3; 9 bases agree with TRBD1. This clonotype originated in an adult with an advanced solid tumor such as melanoma, head and neck, liver or kidney cancer. CDR3 in amino acids: CASSGGTGSTDTQYF. The CDR3 coding sequence is TGTGCCAGCAGCGGGGGGACAGGGAGCACAGATACGCAGTATTTT. Looking up the rest from reference TRBV9 and TRBJ2-3 gives the full variable domain: DSGVTQTPKHLITATGQRVTLRCSPRSGDLSVYWYQQSLDQGLQFLIQYYNGEERAKGNILERFSAQQFPDLHSELNLSSLELGDSALYFCASSGGTGSTDTQYFGPGTRLTVL.